The 14 T cell receptor beta chains in this list originate from one sample, sequenced in a study of blood T cell repertoires in COVID-19. Here immunoSEQ multiplex PCR was the method, and the copy in TCRdb shows in-frame clones only, minus some. The data show 250,000 to 300,000 clones, approximately 87% seen once. The sequencing sample was made of peripheral blood. The source is a young woman with COVID-19, enrolled during active disease.

This chain connects TRBV4-1 to TRBJ2-6; tentatively, D is TRBD1 (5 bases). Germline CDR1 is MGHRA and CDR2 is YSYEKL. V was pared by 5 bases and J by 0 bases, with 23 bases between. The CDR3 has 20 residues. This CDR3 is CASSEQGVFQSSSGANVLTF. Written as DNA, the CDR3 is TGCGCCAGCAGCGAACAAGGGGTGTTCCAGAGTAGCTCTGGGGCCAACGTCCTGACTTTC.

The chain couples TRBV2 to TRBJ2-5; D possibly corresponds to TRBD1 (5 bases). The CDR3 runs to 15 residues. Per the germline V gene, CDR1 is SNHLY and CDR2 is FYNNEI. V lost 5 bases to trimming and J lost 1 base, with 14 bases between them. CDR3 DNA: TGTGCCAGCAGTAAACCGACAGACCCCCAAGAGACCCAGTACTTC. Residues: CASSKPTDPQETQYF.

The J gene is TRBJ2-3, the V gene TRBV27; 7 bases are shared with TRBD1. Germline CDR1 reads MNHEY; CDR2 reads SMNVEV (reference sequence). The CDR3 consists of 13 residues. Losses at the gene ends were 6 bases for V and 7 bases for J; bases not matched to a gene: 7. CDR3 DNA sequence: TGTGCCAGCAGAGGGGGCACTATCCATACGCAGTATTTT. This codes for CASRGGTIHTQYF.

The genes are TRBV5-8 and TRBJ2-1, with TRBD2 as a possible D gene (5 bases). The germline V gene has CDR1 SGHTS and CDR2 YDEGEE. V dropped 0 bases and J dropped 7 bases, with 14 bases sitting between them. The CDR3 extends over 15 amino acids. CDR3 bases: TGTGCCAGCAGCTTGGATCGAGGGCGTTTTAATGAGCAGTTCTTC. Translated: CASSLDRGRFNEQFF.

This clone has a single count. The chain recombines TRBV29-1 with TRBJ1-2, with D perhaps matching TRBD1 (6 bases). The CDR3 has 14 amino acids. The germline gives CDR1 SQVTM, CDR2 ANQGSEA. Trimming shortened V by 3 bases and J by 3 bases, and 14 bases separated the two germline ends. CDR3 region: CSVDAVGGDYGYTF. Written as DNA, the CDR3 is TGCAGCGTTGACGCGGTAGGGGGGGACTATGGCTACACCTTC. Full variable domain (outside the CDR3, taken from reference TRBV29-1 and TRBJ1-2): SAVISQKPSRDICQRGTSLTIQCQVDSQVTMMFWYRQQPGQSLTLIATANQGSEATYESGFVIDKFPISRPNLTFSTLTVSNMSPEDSSIYLCSVDAVGGDYGYTFGSGTRLTVV.

This clone was counted between two and nine times. J is TRBJ1-4 and V is TRBV19, with D uncertain. Germline CDR1 is LNHDA and CDR2 is SQIVND (reference sequence). This CDR3 is 15 amino acids long. Trimming removed 7 bases at V and 2 bases at J, with 14 bases between. The CDR3 protein is CASKTPGMTNEKLFF. Written as DNA, the CDR3 is TGTGCCAGTAAAACGCCCGGGATGACTAATGAAAAACTGTTTTTT. The entire variable domain, with the rest obtained from reference TRBV19 and TRBJ1-4, is as follows: DGGITQSPKYLFRKEGQNVTLSCEQNLNHDAMYWYRQDPGQGLRLIYYSQIVNDFQKGDIAEGYSVSREKKESFPLTVTSAQKNPTAFYLCASKTPGMTNEKLFFGSGTQLSVL.

The chain links TRBV14 to TRBJ2-5, with TRBD2 matching over 7 bases. The CDR3 runs 18 residues. The J segment lost 1 base and the V segment lost 4 bases, leaving 15 bases of the junction unmatched. The germline V gene has CDR1 SGHDN and CDR2 FVKESK. Here the CDR3 DNA reads TGTGCCAGCAGCCCTCCCTCTTTGGGATTAGCGGGCCAAGAGACCCAGTACTTC. Its translation: CASSPPSLGLAGQETQYF.

This chain links TRBV29-1 with TRBJ1-1; 7 bases agree with TRBD1. Germline loops: CDR1 SQVTM, CDR2 ANQGSEA. The CDR3 covers 15 residues. V dropped 4 bases and J dropped 2; count of bases not matched to a gene: 10. In DNA, the CDR3 is TGCAGCGTTGGGGTCCCAGGGACAGCCAACACTGAAGCTTTCTTT. Translated: CSVGVPGTANTEAFF.

V gene TRBV2 combines with J gene TRBJ2-1; no reliable D call. Trimming stripped 5 bases from V and 9 bases from J, with 14 bases between. Germline V CDR1 and CDR2: SNHLY, FYNNEI. The CDR3 sequence is 13 residues long. CDR3 region: CASSTILIGEQFF. DNA for the CDR3: TGTGCCAGCAGTACTATCCTAATTGGTGAGCAGTTCTTC.

This rearrangement joins TRBV11-2 to TRBJ1-2; D unresolved. The length of the CDR3 is 15 residues. CDR1 and CDR2 (germline): SGHAT, FQNNGV. V was trimmed by 1 base and J by 0 bases, leaving 9 bases between them. The CDR3: CASSLATGTNYGYTF. In DNA form, the CDR3 reads TGTGCCAGCAGCTTAGCGACCGGGACTAACTATGGCTACACCTTC.

The chain recombines TRBV6-1 with TRBJ1-3; the D gene is possibly TRBD1 (5 bases). The V and J ends lost 0 bases and 5 bases respectively, with 14 bases between them. The CDR3 totals 16 residues. Germline CDR1 MNHNS, CDR2 SASEGT. The CDR3 DNA reads TGTGCCAGCAGTGAAGCGGGACTTAAGATGCGAAACACCATATATTTT. The encoded protein is CASSEAGLKMRNTIYF.

The J gene is TRBJ1-2, the V gene TRBV5-1; 8 bases match TRBD1. J lost 8 bases, V lost 0 bases, and 15 bases had no gene match. Germline lookup yields CDR1 SGHRS and CDR2 YFSETQ. This CDR3 contains 17 residues. The CDR3: CASSLEPTGVSSAGYTF. Here the CDR3 DNA reads TGCGCCAGCAGCTTGGAGCCGACAGGGGTGTCTAGTGCGGGCTACACCTTC.

V and J are TRBV12-5 and TRBJ1-2; tentatively, D is TRBD1 (5 bases). V lost 0 bases, J lost 8 bases, and 16 bases lay in between. The CDR3 has 15 residues. Germline loops: CDR1 LGHNT, CDR2 FRNRAP. Here the CDR3 reads CASGLVLGADMGYTF. As DNA, the CDR3 is TGTGCTAGTGGTTTGGTATTAGGGGCAGATATGGGCTACACCTTC. The variable domain in full, with the rest retrieved from reference TRBV12-5 and TRBJ1-2, is DARVTQTPRHKVTEMGQEVTMRCQPILGHNTVFWYRQTMMQGLELLAYFRNRAPLDDSGMPKDRFSAEMPDATLATLKIQPSEPRDSAVYFCASGLVLGADMGYTFGSGTRLTVV.

This clone was detected only a few times. The chain joins TRBV7-6 to TRBJ2-3; D might be TRBD2 (6 bases). The CDR3 consists of 19 residues. V was pared by 2 bases and J by 1 base, with 22 bases between. CDR1 SGHVS and CDR2 FNYEAQ come from the germline V gene. This CDR3 reads CASSLKSLEGTLGTDTQYF. CDR3 sequence (DNA): TGTGCCAGCAGCTTAAAGTCCCTGGAGGGGACGCTAGGCACAGATACGCAGTATTTT.